This T cell receptor (beta chain) was identified in a study of T cells in Graves' hyperthyroidism and ophthalmopathy. TCR beta CDR3 region amplification was performed from RNA transcripts. In the first-round RT-PCR of the TCR CDR3, the HTBI primer set was used. TCRdb reprocessed the multiplex PCR reads with MiXCR, giving one entry per CDR3 protein. This sample has 250,000 or so distinct CDR3 sequences, with 16% found just once. Exclusion of a patient resulted from uncontrolled infection, other autoimmune disease, pregnancy or lactation. The table lists this clonotype with many counts. The antigen remains undetermined. Points from the study as a whole: Ophthalmopathy, which appeared later, was predicted by the model a median roughly 6.6 months before onset.

The CDR3 has 15 residues. Deletions cut 0 bases from V and 2 bases from J, with 8 bases between. Looked up from germline, CDR1 is MGHRA and CDR2 is YSYEKL. This TCR derives from a young woman with Graves' ophthalmopathy. The sample was blood. The chain joins TRBV4-1 to TRBJ1-5; D is ambiguous. CDR3: CASSQDWRGNQPQHF. CDR3 nucleotide sequence: TGCGCCAGCAGCCAAGATTGGAGGGGCAATCAGCCCCAGCATTTT.